This T cell receptor (beta chain) was recovered during a study of metastatic and nonmetastatic thyroid tumors. As handled by the study authors: A papillary thyroid cancer distant-metastasis classifier was built from CDR3 differences across clinicopathological groups. TCRdb ran MiXCR on the PCR reads. It is TCRdb's table, rather than the study itself, that gives the V and J calls and clone size. The data hold thousands of clones, with about 30% observed a single time. The CDR3 spans 13 residues. CDR1 and CDR2 from the germline V gene are SGDLS and YYNGEE. Trimming left V 0 bases short and J 5 bases short, with 7 bases between. This clone has ten or more counts. Thyroid surgery had not been preceded by any treatment in any patient.

The sequencing sample was made of tumor tissue. The TCR sequence derives from a female donor with papillary thyroid cancer or a benign thyroid nodule (not recorded which). Some clones in this sample may be carry-over from other donors' samples. The chain combines TRBV9 with TRBJ2-3; D is undetermined. Here the CDR3 reads CASSVAQEDTQYF. Here the CDR3 DNA reads TGTGCCAGCAGCGTAGCTCAAGAAGATACGCAGTATTTT.